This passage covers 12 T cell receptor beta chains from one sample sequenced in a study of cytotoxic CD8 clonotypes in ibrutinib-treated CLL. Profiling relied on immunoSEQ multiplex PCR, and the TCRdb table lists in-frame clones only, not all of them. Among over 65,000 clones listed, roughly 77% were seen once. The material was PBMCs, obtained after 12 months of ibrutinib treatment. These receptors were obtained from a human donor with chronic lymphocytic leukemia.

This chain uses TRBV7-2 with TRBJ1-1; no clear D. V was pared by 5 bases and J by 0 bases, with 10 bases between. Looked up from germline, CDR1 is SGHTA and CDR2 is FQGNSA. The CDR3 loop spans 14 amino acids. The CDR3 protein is CASSPSGMNTEAFF. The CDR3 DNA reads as TGTGCCAGCAGCCCCTCGGGTATGAACACTGAAGCTTTCTTT. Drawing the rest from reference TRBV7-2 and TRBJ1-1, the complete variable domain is GAGVSQSPSNKVTEKGKDVELRCDPISGHTALYWYRQSLGQGLEFLIYFQGNSAPDKSGLPSDRFSAERTGGSVSTLTIQRTQQEDSAVYLCASSPSGMNTEAFFGQGTRLTVV.

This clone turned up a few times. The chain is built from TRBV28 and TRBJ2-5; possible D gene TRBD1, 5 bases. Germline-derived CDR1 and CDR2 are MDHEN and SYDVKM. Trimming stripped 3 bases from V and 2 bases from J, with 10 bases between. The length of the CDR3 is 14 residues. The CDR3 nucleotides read TGTGCCAGCAGTTTCCGCCAGGGACAAGAGACCCAGTACTTC. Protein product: CASSFRQGQETQYF.

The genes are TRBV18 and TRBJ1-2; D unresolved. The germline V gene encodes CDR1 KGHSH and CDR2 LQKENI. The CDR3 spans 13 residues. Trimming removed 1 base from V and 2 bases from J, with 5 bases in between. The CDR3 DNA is TGTGCCAGCTCACCACGCCGGAACTATGGCTACACCTTC. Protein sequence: CASSPRRNYGYTF.

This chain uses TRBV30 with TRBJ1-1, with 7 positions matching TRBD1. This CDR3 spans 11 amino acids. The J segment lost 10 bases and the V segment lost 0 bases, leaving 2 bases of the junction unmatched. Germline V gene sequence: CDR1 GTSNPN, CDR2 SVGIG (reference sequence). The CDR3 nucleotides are TGTGCCTGGAGTGTACGGGACAGAGCTTTCTTT. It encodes CAWSVRDRAFF. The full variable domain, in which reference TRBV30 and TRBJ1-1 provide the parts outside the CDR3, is SQTIHQWPATLVQPVGSPLSLECTVEGTSNPNLYWYRQAAGRGLQLLFYSVGIGQISSEVPQNLSASRPQDRQFILSSKKLLLSDSGFYLCAWSVRDRAFFGQGTRLTVV.

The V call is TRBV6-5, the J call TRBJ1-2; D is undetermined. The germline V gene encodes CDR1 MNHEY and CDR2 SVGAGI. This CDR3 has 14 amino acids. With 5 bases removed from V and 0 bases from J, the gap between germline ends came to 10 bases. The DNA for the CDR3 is TGTGCCAGCAGTGCGGGCGGAGCTAACTATGGCTACACCTTC. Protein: CASSAGGANYGYTF.

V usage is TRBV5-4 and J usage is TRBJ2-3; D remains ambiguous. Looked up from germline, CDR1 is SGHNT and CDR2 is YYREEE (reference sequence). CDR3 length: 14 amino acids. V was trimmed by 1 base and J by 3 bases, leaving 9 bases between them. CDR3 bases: TGTGCCAGCAGCTTGCAAGGAAGGACAGATACGCAGTATTTT. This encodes CASSLQGRTDTQYF.

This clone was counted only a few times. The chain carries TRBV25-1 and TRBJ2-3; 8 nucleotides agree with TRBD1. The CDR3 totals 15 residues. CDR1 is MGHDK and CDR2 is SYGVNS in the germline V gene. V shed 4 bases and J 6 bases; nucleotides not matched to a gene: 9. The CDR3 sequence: CASSVADRGWDTQYF. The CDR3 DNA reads TGTGCCAGCAGTGTGGCCGACAGGGGTTGGGATACGCAGTATTTT. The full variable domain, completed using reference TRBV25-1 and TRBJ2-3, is EADIYQTPRYLVIGTGKKITLECSQTMGHDKMYWYQQDPGMELHLIHYSYGVNSTEKGDLSSESTVSRIRTEHFPLTLESARPSHTSQYLCASSVADRGWDTQYFGPGTRLTVL.

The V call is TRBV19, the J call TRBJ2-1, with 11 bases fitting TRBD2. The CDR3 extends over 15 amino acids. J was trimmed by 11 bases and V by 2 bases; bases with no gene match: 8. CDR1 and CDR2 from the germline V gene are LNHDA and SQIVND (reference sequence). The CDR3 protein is CASSISALAGGQQFF. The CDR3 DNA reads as TGTGCCAGTAGTATATCAGCGCTAGCGGGAGGACAGCAGTTCTTC.

CDR3 sequence: CASSESSGGVNEKLFF. The CDR3 DNA follows: TGTGCCAGCAGCGAGTCCTCGGGAGGGGTTAATGAAAAACTGTTTTTT. The chain couples TRBV7-9 to TRBJ1-4, with a tentative D call TRBD1 (5 bases). The CDR3 totals 16 residues. Germline V gene lookup returns CDR1 SEHNR and CDR2 FQNEAQ (reference sequence). V was pared by 5 bases and J by 4 bases, with 17 bases between.

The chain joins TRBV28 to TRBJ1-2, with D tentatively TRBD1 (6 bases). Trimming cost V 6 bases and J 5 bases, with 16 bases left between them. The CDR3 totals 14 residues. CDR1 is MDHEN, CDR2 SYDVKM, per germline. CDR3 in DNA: TGTGCCAGCAGCCGTTCGGGGAGGGGGTATGGCTACACCTTC. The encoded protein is CASSRSGRGYGYTF.

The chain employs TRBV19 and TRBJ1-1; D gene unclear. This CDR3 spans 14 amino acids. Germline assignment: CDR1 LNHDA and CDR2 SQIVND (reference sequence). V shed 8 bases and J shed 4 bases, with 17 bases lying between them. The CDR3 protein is CASGLGSGVTEAFF. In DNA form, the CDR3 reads TGTGCCAGTGGGCTGGGGAGTGGGGTCACTGAAGCTTTCTTT.

Here the CDR3 DNA reads TGTGCCAGCAGCGTAGCGGGCGGGGGGGCGGTCGAGACCCAGTACTTC. It specifies CASSVAGGGAVETQYF. J is TRBJ2-5 and V is TRBV9; 9 positions match TRBD2. The CDR3 contains 16 residues. Germline CDR1 SGDLS, CDR2 YYNGEE. J lost 5 bases, V lost 0 bases, and 8 bases had no gene match.